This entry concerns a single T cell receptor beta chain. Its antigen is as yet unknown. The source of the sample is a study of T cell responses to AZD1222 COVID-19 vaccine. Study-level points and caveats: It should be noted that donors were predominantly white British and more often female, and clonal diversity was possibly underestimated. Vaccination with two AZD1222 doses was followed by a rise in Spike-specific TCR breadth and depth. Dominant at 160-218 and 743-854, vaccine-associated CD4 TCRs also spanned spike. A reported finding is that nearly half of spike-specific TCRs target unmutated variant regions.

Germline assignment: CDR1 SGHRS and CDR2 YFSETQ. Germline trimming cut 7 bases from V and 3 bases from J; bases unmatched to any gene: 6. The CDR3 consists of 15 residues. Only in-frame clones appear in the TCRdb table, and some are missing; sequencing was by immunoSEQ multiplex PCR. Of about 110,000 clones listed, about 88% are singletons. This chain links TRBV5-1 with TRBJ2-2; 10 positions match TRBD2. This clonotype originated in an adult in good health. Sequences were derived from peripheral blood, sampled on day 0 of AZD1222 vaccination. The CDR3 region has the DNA TGCGCCAGCGGGAGGACTAGCGGATACACCGGGGAGCTGTTTTTT. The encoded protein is CASGRTSGYTGELFF.